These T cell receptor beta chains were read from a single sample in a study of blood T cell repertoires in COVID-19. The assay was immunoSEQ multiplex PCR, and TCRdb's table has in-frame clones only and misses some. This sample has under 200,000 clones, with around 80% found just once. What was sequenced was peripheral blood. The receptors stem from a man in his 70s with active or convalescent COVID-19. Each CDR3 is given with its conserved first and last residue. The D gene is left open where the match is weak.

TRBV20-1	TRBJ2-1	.	CSASNAGLQNEQFF
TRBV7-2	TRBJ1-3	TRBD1	CASSPTGLHSGNTIYF
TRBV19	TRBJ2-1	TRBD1	CASRQTGQPYNEQFF
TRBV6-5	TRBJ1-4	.	CASSYFSTGNEKLFF
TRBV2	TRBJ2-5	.	CASSELVRGETQYF
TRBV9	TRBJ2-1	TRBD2	CASSVGGGGPPYNEQFF
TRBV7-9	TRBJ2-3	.	CASSFWGRGDTDTQYF
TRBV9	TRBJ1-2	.	CASSVEGRAYGYTF
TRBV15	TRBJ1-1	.	CATSRDGGGRNTEAFF
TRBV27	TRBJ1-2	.	CASSPRGGSNYGYTF
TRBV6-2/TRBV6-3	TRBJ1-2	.	CASSVTGYGYTF
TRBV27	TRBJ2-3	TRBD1	CASMFTGVTDTQYF
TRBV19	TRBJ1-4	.	CASSPGAENEKLFF
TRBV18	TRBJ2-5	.	CASSPRAGEQETQYF
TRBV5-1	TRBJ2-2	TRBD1	CASSSGQPPGELFF
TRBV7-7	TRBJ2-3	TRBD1	CASSLGQGAQDTQYF
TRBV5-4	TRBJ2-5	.	CASSGRKGGGETQYF
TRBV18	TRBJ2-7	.	CASSPPSLPDEQYF
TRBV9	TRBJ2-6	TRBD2	CASSGAERGVFGANVLTF